The 23 T cell receptor beta chains below all came from one sample that was sequenced in a study of response to subunit inactivated influenza vaccine. In TCRdb, the RT-PCR reads were re-called with MiXCR into one record per CDR3 protein. The repertoire holds 500,000 to 600,000 distinct CDR3 sequences, with 10% to 15% as singletons. The input for sequencing was PBMCs from blood, taken on the day of vaccination. The receptors shown here come from a man aged 45 to 65 who received an inactivated influenza vaccine.

The chain joins TRBV5-6 to TRBJ2-7, with 9 bases lining up with TRBD2. V lost 3 bases and J lost 0; bases outside the gene matches: 4. The germline V gene encodes CDR1 SGHDT and CDR2 YYEEEE. The CDR3 covers 15 residues. CDR3 amino acids: CASSSLAGTSYEQYF. The DNA for the CDR3 is TGTGCCAGCAGCTCTCTAGCGGGGACCTCCTACGAGCAGTACTTC.

This clonotype came up a few times. The chain joins TRBV5-6 to TRBJ2-5; 7 bases align to TRBD2. With V trimmed by 4 bases and J by 7 bases, 10 bases remained unmatched. Germline V CDR1 and CDR2: SGHDT, YYEEEE. The CDR3 runs to 14 residues. DNA for the CDR3: TGTGCCAGCAGCCCCCGCGGGGAGGGCAGGACCCAGTACTTC. Its translation: CASSPRGEGRTQYF.

DNA for the CDR3: TGCGCCAGCAGCCAAGATCCATACAGGGGGAAGAACACCGGGGAGCTGTTTTTT. It encodes CASSQDPYRGKNTGELFF. This chain links TRBV4-3 with TRBJ2-2; 8 bases are shared with TRBD1. The V gene end was trimmed by 0 bases and the J gene end by 1 base; junction bases not matched to a gene: 7. Per germline, CDR1 LGHNA and CDR2 YSLEER. The CDR3 covers 18 residues.

This clonotype occurred many times. The genes are TRBV7-2 and TRBJ2-1; 11 bases match TRBD2. The germline gives CDR1 SGHTA, CDR2 FQGNSA. This CDR3 is 16 amino acids long. Trimming at V came to 5 bases and at J to 4 bases, leaving 7 bases not matched to a gene. For the CDR3, the DNA is TGTGCCAGCAGCCCTGCCGGGACTAGCGGTTACAATGAGCAGTTCTTC. Its protein is CASSPAGTSGYNEQFF. The variable domain in full, with the rest retrieved from reference TRBV7-2 and TRBJ2-1, is GAGVSQSPSNKVTEKGKDVELRCDPISGHTALYWYRQSLGQGLEFLIYFQGNSAPDKSGLPSDRFSAERTGGSVSTLTIQRTQQEDSAVYLCASSPAGTSGYNEQFFGPGTRLTVL.

This clonotype has a count of ten or more. The rearrangement joins TRBV12-3 or TRBV12-4 to TRBJ2-5, with TRBD1 matching over 7 bases. Losses at the gene ends were 5 bases for V and 2 bases for J; bases not matched to a gene: 5. CDR3 size: 14 residues. In DNA form, the CDR3 reads TGTGCCAGCAGTCCCGGGACAGATCAAGAGACCCAGTACTTC. Translation gives CASSPGTDQETQYF.

J is TRBJ1-5 and V is TRBV29-1; D unresolved. Trimming shortened V by 4 bases and J by 4 bases, and 11 bases separated the two germline ends. The CDR3 loop spans 13 amino acids. Germline V gives CDR1 SQVTM, CDR2 ANQGSEA. CDR3 sequence (DNA): TGCAGCGTTGGATGGACGGGGAATCAGCCCCAGCATTTT. This translates into CSVGWTGNQPQHF.

Ten or more counts support this clonotype. J is TRBJ2-1 and V is TRBV5-6; TRBD1 matches at 9 bases. This CDR3 region has 13 residues. Germline V CDR1 and CDR2: SGHDT, YYEEEE. V was pared by 4 bases and J by 6 bases, with 2 bases of the junction left unmatched. This CDR3 is CASSGTGSNEQFF. CDR3 nucleotide sequence: TGTGCCAGCAGCGGGACAGGGTCCAATGAGCAGTTCTTC.

There are a few counts of this clonotype. The chain has TRBV12-3 or TRBV12-4 and TRBJ2-7; D not certain. The CDR3 totals 13 residues. V shed 4 bases and J shed 12 bases, with 19 bases lying between them. CDR3 in DNA: TGTGCCAGCAGTTCACCGCTCGACTCGGGCATGTACTTC. This codes for CASSSPLDSGMYF.

This chain joins TRBV11-2 and TRBJ1-1; possibly TRBD1 for D (6 bases). V lost 5 bases, J lost 6 bases, and 22 bases lay in between. CDR1 SGHAT and CDR2 FQNNGV come from the germline V gene. This CDR3 spans 16 amino acids. The CDR3 spells CASSLTRGGERAEAFF. The CDR3 DNA sequence: TGTGCCAGCAGCCTCACGAGGGGGGGCGAAAGGGCTGAAGCTTTCTTT.

Many counts were recorded for this clonotype. The chain employs TRBV7-2 and TRBJ2-5, with a possible D match to TRBD2 (6 bases). Germline V gene lookup returns CDR1 SGHTA and CDR2 FQGNSA. The CDR3 is 16 residues long. Trimming removed 1 base from V and 1 base from J, with 13 bases in between. The CDR3 region is CASSLGRTGSQETQYF. CDR3 bases: TGTGCCAGCAGCTTAGGAAGAACCGGGAGCCAAGAGACCCAGTACTTC.

This chain links TRBV7-2 with TRBJ2-6; D gene ambiguous. V shed 3 bases and J shed 1 base, with 7 bases lying between them. Looked up from germline, CDR1 is SGHTA and CDR2 is FQGNSA. CDR3 length: 15 amino acids. CDR3 bases: TGTGCCAGCAGCTTTAGTGCGTCTGGGGCCAACGTCCTGACTTTC. Amino acids: CASSFSASGANVLTF.

A few counts support this clonotype. This sequence joins TRBV27 and TRBJ2-3; D unresolved. Trimming shortened V by 6 bases and J by 4 bases, and 8 bases separated the two germline ends. Germline V gives CDR1 MNHEY, CDR2 SMNVEV (reference sequence). The CDR3 extends over 12 amino acids. CDR3 nucleotide sequence: TGTGCCAGCAGATCTTACTCAGATACGCAGTATTTT. This gives the protein CASRSYSDTQYF.

There are many counts of this clonotype. V gene TRBV4-2 combines with J gene TRBJ2-7; D perhaps matches TRBD2 (7 bases). The V gene lost 0 bases and the J gene lost 2 bases, with 20 bases spanning the gap. This CDR3 region has 18 residues. The germline CDR1 and CDR2 sequences are LGHNA and YNFKEQ. The CDR3 DNA reads as TGTGCCAGCAGCCAAGAGGGTCTTAGCCGGGGGGCCCCCTACGAGCAGTACTTC. This encodes CASSQEGLSRGAPYEQYF.

The rearrangement links TRBV9 to TRBJ2-7, with D unclear. The CDR3 covers 15 residues. Per the germline V gene, CDR1 is SGDLS and CDR2 is YYNGEE. The ends were cut back, 2 bases at V and 3 bases at J, with 15 bases in the middle. The CDR3 region has the DNA TGTGCCAGCAGCGTTTCGGCTCGGCAGGACTACGAGCAGTACTTC. It encodes CASSVSARQDYEQYF.

This clonotype has ten or more counts. The V gene is TRBV3-1, the J gene TRBJ2-7; D is uncertain. The CDR3 contains 14 residues. Germline CDR1 is LGHDT and CDR2 is YNNKEL (reference sequence). The V gene lost 1 base and the J gene lost 2 bases, with 9 bases spanning the gap. CDR3 loop: CASSQGTVTYEQYF. In DNA, the CDR3 is TGTGCCAGCAGCCAAGGAACAGTCACCTACGAGCAGTACTTC.

This clonotype was observed a few times. The genes are TRBV6-1 and TRBJ2-5; 10 positions match TRBD1. The CDR3 spans 15 residues. The germline gives CDR1 MNHNS, CDR2 SASEGT. The trim removed 7 bases at V and 3 bases at J, leaving 8 bases unmatched. In DNA, the CDR3 is TGTGCCAGCACCGAAGGAGGGACAGGGGAAGAGACCCAGTACTTC. This translates into CASTEGGTGEETQYF.

The chain employs TRBV18 and TRBJ2-3; 7 bases map to TRBD1. The V gene end was trimmed by 5 bases and the J gene end by 5 bases; junction bases not matched to a gene: 10. The CDR3 consists of 15 residues. The germline gives CDR1 KGHSH, CDR2 LQKENI. DNA for the CDR3: TGTGCCAGCTCAGCAACAGGGGTTGCGGGAGATACGCAGTATTTT. Its translation: CASSATGVAGDTQYF. Full variable domain (remainder filled in from reference TRBV18 and TRBJ2-3): NAGVMQNPRHLVRRRGQEARLRCSPMKGHSHVYWYRQLPEEGLKFMVYLQKENIIDESGMPKERFSAEFPKEGPSILRIQQVVRGDSAAYFCASSATGVAGDTQYFGPGTRLTVL.

The chain links TRBV5-1 to TRBJ2-1, with a weak D call TRBD1 (6 bases). Trimming took 1 base from V and 2 from J, leaving 31 bases between them. The CDR3 extends over 22 amino acids. Germline assignment: CDR1 SGHRS and CDR2 YFSETQ. The CDR3 nucleotides read TGCGCCAGCAGCTTGATCGAGAATACAGGGACGCAGCCGTGGGGGCCCTACAATGAGCAGTTCTTC. Amino acid sequence: CASSLIENTGTQPWGPYNEQFF.

This clonotype was seen a handful of times. The chain is built from TRBV28 and TRBJ2-5, with D possibly TRBD1 on 6 matching bases. Germline V lookup: CDR1 MDHEN, CDR2 SYDVKM. The CDR3 spans 16 residues. Trimming took off 2 bases at V and 1 base at J, with 14 bases between the two ends. Here the CDR3 DNA reads TGTGCCAGCAGTTTAACGCCCGGGACACCCCAAGAGACCCAGTACTTC. Protein: CASSLTPGTPQETQYF.

This clonotype has a handful of counts. The chain combines TRBV5-4 with TRBJ2-2; D uncertain. V was clipped by 1 base and J by 7 bases, with 8 bases between them. CDR3 size: 13 residues. Germline assignment: CDR1 SGHNT and CDR2 YYREEE (reference sequence). CDR3 nucleotide sequence: TGTGCCAGCAGCTTGTGGTTACACGGGGAGCTGTTTTTT. Its protein product is CASSLWLHGELFF. Filled out from reference TRBV5-4 and TRBJ2-2, the complete variable domain reads ETGVTQSPTHLIKTRGQQVTLRCSSQSGHNTVSWYQQALGQGPQFIFQYYREEENGRGNFPPRFSGLQFPNYSSELNVNALELDDSALYLCASSLWLHGELFFGEGSRLTVL.

This clonotype occurred many times. V gene TRBV28 combines with J gene TRBJ2-2, with 9 bases fitting TRBD1. The CDR3 contains 19 residues. V was clipped by 4 bases and J by 4 bases; unmatched bases: 16. Germline values: CDR1 MDHEN, CDR2 SYDVKM. Here the CDR3 DNA reads TGTGCCAGCAGTTCCTCCTACCTGGACAGGGGTCGATTCACCGGGGAGCTGTTTTTT. It translates to CASSSSYLDRGRFTGELFF.

CDR3 sequence reads: CASSQEISAAPTDTQYF. Written as DNA, the CDR3 is TGCGCCAGCAGCCAAGAGATTTCCGCGGCACCCACAGATACGCAGTATTTT. The V and J genes are TRBV4-1 and TRBJ2-3; D remains ambiguous. Germline loops: CDR1 MGHRA, CDR2 YSYEKL. V was trimmed by 0 bases and J by 2 bases, leaving 15 bases between them. The CDR3 spans 17 residues.

This clonotype was detected only a few times. The chain joins TRBV5-1 to TRBJ1-2, with D possibly matching TRBD1 (5 bases). The CDR3 totals 14 residues. Deletions cut 4 bases from V and 2 bases from J, with 12 bases between. Germline lookup yields CDR1 SGHRS and CDR2 YFSETQ. CDR3: CASSLDTGNYGYTF. The CDR3 DNA follows: TGCGCCAGCAGCCTTGACACAGGAAACTATGGCTACACCTTC.